What follows is one T cell receptor beta chain and its context. The table came from immunoSEQ multiplex PCR; TCRdb's copy has only in-frame clones and leaves some out. The table includes fewer than 95,000 clones, 80% to 95% detected once. The CDR3 is 14 amino acids. Trimming pared 2 bases from V and 3 bases from J, leaving 11 bases between. From germline, CDR1 is SGHRS and CDR2 YFSETQ. The source of the sample is a study of T cell changes during pregnancy in multiple sclerosis. The chain has TRBV5-1 and TRBJ2-5; TRBD2 is a possible D gene (5 bases). Material: peripheral blood, obtained in the first trimester of pregnancy. The TCR was taken from a female donor in good health, enrolled as a control in a pregnancy study. CDR3 DNA: TGCGCCAGCAGCTTTAGCGACCCGGAAGAGACCCAGTACTTC. Encoded protein: CASSFSDPEETQYF.